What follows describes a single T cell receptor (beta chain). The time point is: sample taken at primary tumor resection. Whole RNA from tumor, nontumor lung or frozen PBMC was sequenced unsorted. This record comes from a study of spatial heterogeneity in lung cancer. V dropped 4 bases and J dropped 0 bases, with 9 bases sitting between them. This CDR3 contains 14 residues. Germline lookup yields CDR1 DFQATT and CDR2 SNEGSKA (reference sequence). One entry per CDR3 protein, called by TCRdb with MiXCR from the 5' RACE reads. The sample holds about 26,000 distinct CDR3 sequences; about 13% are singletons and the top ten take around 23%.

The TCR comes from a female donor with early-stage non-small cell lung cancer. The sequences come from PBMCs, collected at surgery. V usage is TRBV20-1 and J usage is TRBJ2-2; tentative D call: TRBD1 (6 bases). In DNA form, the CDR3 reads TGCAGTGCTACGGGACATTCGAACACCGGGGAGCTGTTTTTT. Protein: CSATGHSNTGELFF.